Described below is a single TCR beta chain sequence and its context. The sample is drawn from a study of shared clonotypes between healthy human individuals. This CDR3 comprises 12 residues. Looked up from germline, CDR1 is WNHNN and CDR2 is SYGVQD (reference sequence). V was clipped by 8 bases and J by 6 bases, with 12 bases between them. Sequencing used immunoSEQ multiplex PCR; TCRdb keeps in-frame clones, though not all of them. The sample records roughly 1,100,000 clones, more than 65% being singletons. This rearrangement joins TRBV10-1 to TRBJ2-3; no definite D call. This TCR was recovered from a man between 18 and 35 years old in good health. The source material was memory CD4+ T cells sorted from blood. Subset noted: CD45RA-negative fraction. The CDR3 DNA reads as TGCGCCAGCTCTGAACCCGGGGATACGCAGTATTTT. Translation: CASSEPGDTQYF.